The rows below give T cell receptor beta chains drawn from one sample of a study of shared clonotypes between healthy human individuals. Libraries were prepared by immunoSEQ multiplex PCR; TCRdb keeps only in-frame clonotypes and omits some of them. The sample records hundreds of thousands of clones, roughly 79% being singletons. Specimen: PBMCs. The source is a woman aged 40 to 55 in good health. Some clones in this sample may be carry-over from other donors' samples. Both conserved end residues are part of each CDR3. The D gene is left open where the match is weak. Part of the rows lack a size; the others show once, few, many or a class for expanded clones.

J,V,size,D,DNA,CDR3
TRBJ2-5,TRBV29-1,few,NA,TGCAGCGTTGAAAGAGGGGGTGGAAGGGAGACCCAGTACTTC,CSVERGGGRETQYF
TRBJ1-1,TRBV19,NA,NA,TGTGCCAGTACCTCGTTCGGGGGGAACACTGAAGCTTTCTTT,CASTSFGGNTEAFF
TRBJ2-7,TRBV7-2,NA,NA,TGTGCCAGCAGCCTAGGATGGACTACCTCCTCTTACGAGCAGTACTTC,CASSLGWTTSSYEQYF
TRBJ2-3,TRBV5-1,NA,NA,TGCGCCAGCAGCTTGGACGGCAGTACCCCGCTCGGAGATACGCAGTATTTT,CASSLDGSTPLGDTQYF
TRBJ2-3,TRBV4-2,NA,TRBD2,TGTGCCAGCAGCCAATTCGGGACTAGCGATACAGATACGCAGTATTTT,CASSQFGTSDTDTQYF
TRBJ2-3,TRBV4-2,NA,NA,TGTGCCAGCAGCCACCCGGGGGAGGGGGGGGATACGCAGTATTTT,CASSHPGEGGDTQYF
TRBJ2-1,TRBV30,NA,TRBD2,TGTGCCTGGGTAGCGGGCACCTACAATGAGCAGTTCTTC,CAWVAGTYNEQFF
TRBJ1-5,TRBV29-1,NA,NA,TGCAGCGTTGAAGGGACAGGCAATCAGCCCCAGCATTTT,CSVEGTGNQPQHF
TRBJ2-7,TRBV5-1,few,NA,TGCGCCAGCAGCTTGGGTGCTTCCGAGCAGTACTTC,CASSLGASEQYF
TRBJ2-1,TRBV28,once,TRBD2,TGTGCCAGCAGTTTTGGTCTAGCGGGAGGTAATGAGCAGTTCTTC,CASSFGLAGGNEQFF
TRBJ2-7,TRBV10-3,NA,NA,TGTGCCATCAGTGAGTCAGGGTACGAGCAGTACTTC,CAISESGYEQYF
TRBJ2-7,TRBV28,NA,NA,TGTGCCAGCAGTCTAGGGAGCTCCTACGAGCAGTACTTC,CASSLGSSYEQYF
TRBJ1-3,TRBV11-3,once,TRBD1,TGTGCCAGCAGTGCGGGACAGGGGGCCCGAAGCGCTTCTGGAAACACCATATATTTT,CASSAGQGARSASGNTIYF
TRBJ2-7,TRBV6-6,NA,TRBD1,TGTGCCAGCAGTTGGGGACAGGCCTACGAGCAGTACTTC,CASSWGQAYEQYF
TRBJ2-2,TRBV5-1,NA,TRBD2,TGCGCCAGCAGCCAGGTAATAGCGGGAGAGTCCGGGGAGCTGTTTTTT,CASSQVIAGESGELFF
TRBJ2-1,TRBV28,NA,TRBD2,TGTGCCAGCAGTTTCCGTCTAGCGGGAGTCCATTTCTTC,CASSFRLAGVHFF